These 15 T cell receptor beta chains share one sample of origin, sequenced in a study of CD8 T cells in Susac syndrome. A quantity of 0.5 to 1 ug RNA underwent reverse transcription using random hexamers. From the immunoSEQ multiplex PCR reads, TCRdb called clonotypes with MiXCR, one entry per CDR3 protein. The sample has some 260,000 distinct CDR3 sequences, 70% to 90% seen once; the top ten hold about 0.11%. Material for sequencing was CD8+ T cells from PBMCs. These receptors were obtained from a human donor with multiple sclerosis.

The table lists this clonotype with a few counts. This chain connects TRBV6-1 to TRBJ2-1; D ambiguous. The CDR3 contains 15 residues. CDR1 is MNHNS, CDR2 SASEGT, per germline. Trimming removed 1 base from V and 7 bases from J, with 14 bases in between. CDR3 region: CASSEEGSGPNEQFF. The CDR3 DNA is TGTGCCAGCAGTGAAGAGGGCAGTGGACCGAATGAGCAGTTCTTC.

This clonotype was counted once. The CDR3 DNA sequence: TGTGCCAGCAGCTTGAGGGACACGAGCTCCTACAATGAGCAGTTCTTC. Protein product: CASSLRDTSSYNEQFF. The V and J genes are TRBV7-9 and TRBJ2-1, with a tentative D call TRBD1 (6 bases). The CDR3 covers 16 residues. From germline, CDR1 is SEHNR and CDR2 FQNEAQ (reference sequence). V lost 3 bases, J lost 0 bases, and 12 bases lay in between.

The CDR3 DNA reads TGTGCCAGCAGTGCCACCGGAGGAATTGGTGAGCAGTTCTTC. Amino acids: CASSATGGIGEQFF. The chain has TRBV28 and TRBJ2-1; weak D call: TRBD2 (5 bases). The CDR3 loop spans 14 amino acids. The germline V and J ends were trimmed by 5 bases and 9 bases, with 17 bases remaining between them. Germline values: CDR1 MDHEN, CDR2 SYDVKM. Full variable domain (remainder filled in from reference TRBV28 and TRBJ2-1): DVKVTQSSRYLVKRTGEKVFLECVQDMDHENMFWYRQDPGLGLRLIYFSYDVKMKEKGDIPEGYSVSREKKERFSLILESASTNQTSMYLCASSATGGIGEQFFGPGTRLTVL.

The gene calls are TRBV12-3 or TRBV12-4 and TRBJ1-5; no clear D. The CDR3 sequence is 13 residues long. Trimming took 1 base from V and 7 from J, leaving 8 bases between them. CDR3 nucleotides: TGTGCCAGCAGTTTAGGGAAAAGCCAGCCCCAGCATTTT. Translation: CASSLGKSQPQHF.

The V gene is TRBV14, the J gene TRBJ2-7, with 7 bases matching TRBD1. V shed 0 bases and J 5 bases; nucleotides not matched to a gene: 10. This CDR3 has 16 residues. CDR1 and CDR2 from the germline V gene are SGHDN and FVKESK. Here the CDR3 DNA reads TGTGCCAGCAGCCAAGAAGGGCGACAGGGAAAACACGAGCAGTACTTC. This encodes CASSQEGRQGKHEQYF.

The chain recombines TRBV7-2 with TRBJ1-1, with TRBD1 matching over 11 bases. The V and J ends lost 1 base and 4 bases, in that order; junction bases with no gene match: 2. The CDR3 extends over 15 amino acids. The germline gives CDR1 SGHTA, CDR2 FQGNSA. CDR3 sequence: CASSLDGTGGTEAFF. The CDR3, as DNA: TGTGCCAGCAGCTTAGACGGGACAGGGGGCACTGAAGCTTTCTTT.

V is TRBV5-6 and J is TRBJ2-7; the match to TRBD1 covers 11 bases. The CDR3 runs to 15 residues. V was pared by 7 bases and J by 3 bases, with 9 bases of the junction left unmatched. Germline V CDR1 and CDR2: SGHDT, YYEEEE. The CDR3 loop reads CASCSWTGGFYEQYF. The CDR3 coding sequence is TGTGCCAGCTGTTCCTGGACAGGGGGCTTCTACGAGCAGTACTTC.

The rearrangement joins TRBV13 to TRBJ2-7, with 14 nucleotides matching TRBD2. Germline loops: CDR1 PRHDT, CDR2 FYEKMQ (reference sequence). The CDR3 is 16 amino acids. V was pared by 2 bases and J by 4 bases, with 4 bases of the junction left unmatched. CDR3 in DNA: TGTGCCAGCAGCTTATGGGGGACTAGCGGGAGATACGAGCAGTACTTC. Amino acids: CASSLWGTSGRYEQYF. The full variable domain, completed using reference TRBV13 and TRBJ2-7, is AAGVIQSPRHLIKEKRETATLKCYPIPRHDTVYWYQQGPGQDPQFLISFYEKMQSDKGSIPDRFSAQQFSDYHSELNMSSLELGDSALYFCASSLWGTSGRYEQYFGPGTRLTVT.

This clonotype appeared a single time. The chain combines TRBV10-1 with TRBJ2-2, with 12 bases fitting TRBD2. After removal of 4 bases from V and 4 bases from J, the junction contained 1 base not matched to a gene. Germline loops: CDR1 WNHNN, CDR2 SYGVQD (reference sequence). There are 15 residues in the CDR3. The CDR3 sequence is CASSGTSGATGELFF. The CDR3 DNA sequence: TGCGCCAGCAGTGGGACTAGCGGGGCCACCGGGGAGCTGTTTTTT.

V usage is TRBV24-1 and J usage is TRBJ2-1; maybe TRBD1 (5 bases). CDR3 length: 13 residues. The ends were cut back, 9 bases at V and 5 bases at J, with 13 bases in the middle. Looked up from germline, CDR1 is KGHDR and CDR2 is SFDVKD. The CDR3, as DNA: TGTGCCACCGGCCCAGGGATTAACAATGAGCAGTTCTTC. The encoded protein is CATGPGINNEQFF.

This chain connects TRBV3-1 to TRBJ2-1; D remains unclear. The CDR3 loop spans 14 amino acids. The germline V and J ends were trimmed by 0 bases and 7 bases, with 10 bases remaining between them. Looked up from germline, CDR1 is LGHDT and CDR2 is YNNKEL (reference sequence). This chain's CDR3 is CASSQDAGMNEQFF. For the CDR3, the DNA is TGTGCCAGCAGCCAAGATGCAGGTATGAATGAGCAGTTCTTC.

This chain joins TRBV7-8 and TRBJ2-3; TRBD2 matches 7 bases. Germline CDR1 and CDR2: SGHVS and FQNEAQ. This CDR3 has 15 residues. Trimming took 7 bases from V and 0 from J; bases not matched to a gene: 7. The CDR3 nucleotides read TGTGCCAGCATGGTCAGCGGGGTGAGCACAGATACGCAGTATTTT. Amino acids: CASMVSGVSTDTQYF. Full variable domain (rest looked up from reference TRBV7-8 and TRBJ2-3): GAGVSQSPRYKVAKRGQDVALRCDPISGHVSLFWYQQALGQGPEFLTYFQNEAQLDKSGLPSDRFFAERPEGSVSTLKIQRTQQEDSAVYLCASMVSGVSTDTQYFGPGTRLTVL.

CDR3 nucleotide sequence: TGTGCCAGCAGCATCCAGGAGGGGCAGGCCTACGAGCAGTACTTC. As protein: CASSIQEGQAYEQYF. The V call is TRBV27, the J call TRBJ2-7; D might be TRBD2 (6 bases). V was cut by 6 bases and J by 2 bases, with 17 bases left in between. CDR1 and CDR2 (germline): MNHEY, SMNVEV (reference sequence). There are 15 residues in the CDR3.

The chain is built from TRBV29-1 and TRBJ2-3, with TRBD1 identical over 7 bases. The CDR3 is 14 amino acids. V shed 5 bases, J shed 5 bases, and the junction held 10 bases outside the gene matches. Germline-derived CDR1 and CDR2 are SQVTM and ANQGSEA. The CDR3 sequence is CSVTCPGQIDTQYF. The CDR3, as DNA: TGCAGCGTTACCTGCCCGGGACAGATAGATACGCAGTATTTT.

This chain connects TRBV7-9 to TRBJ2-2; no firm D call. CDR3 length: 12 residues. Trimming pared 2 bases from V and 8 bases from J, leaving 6 bases between. The germline gives CDR1 SEHNR, CDR2 FQNEAQ (reference sequence). The CDR3 nucleotides are TGTGCCAGCAGCTTAAGTTGGGGGGAGCTGTTTTTT. Translated: CASSLSWGELFF. The full variable domain, completed using reference TRBV7-9 and TRBJ2-2, is DTGVSQNPRHKITKRGQNVTFRCDPISEHNRLYWYRQTLGQGPEFLTYFQNEAQLEKSRLLSDRFSAERPKGSFSTLEIQRTEQGDSAMYLCASSLSWGELFFGEGSRLTVL.